A selection of T cell receptor beta chains follows, all from one sample in a study of blood T cell repertoires in COVID-19. The assay was immunoSEQ multiplex PCR, and TCRdb's table has in-frame clones only and misses some. The repertoire holds 120,000 or so clones, with approximately 81% as singletons. Specimen: peripheral blood. Every receptor here comes from a woman aged 50 to 65 with acute or convalescent COVID-19. Both conserved end residues are part of each CDR3. A D gene is named only where the DNA matches it firmly. Size is omitted from some rows. Given values are once, few, many or a class for expanded clones.

v_gene	d_gene	j_gene	abundance	CDR3aa	CDR3nt
TRBV6-1	TRBD1	TRBJ1-1	NA	CASSESGGRGAWAFF	TGTGCCAGCAGTGAATCAGGGGGCCGTGGTGCTTGGGCTTTCTTT
TRBV6-1	NA	TRBJ1-2	NA	CASSEAPGYGYTF	TGTGCCAGCAGTGAAGCGCCCGGCTATGGCTACACCTTC
TRBV12-3/TRBV12-4	NA	TRBJ2-5	once	CASTHRARETQYF	TGTGCCAGCACTCACAGGGCACGGGAGACCCAGTACTTC
TRBV28	NA	TRBJ1-4	once	CASMGYHEKLFF	TGTGCCAGCATGGGCTATCATGAAAAACTGTTTTTT
TRBV11-2	TRBD1	TRBJ2-1	once	CANSRGQGRWNEQFF	TGTGCCAACTCCCGGGGACAGGGTCGGTGGAATGAGCAGTTCTTC
TRBV28	NA	TRBJ1-5	NA	CASSPHPGGHQPQHF	TGTGCCAGCAGTCCCCACCCCGGAGGGCATCAGCCCCAGCATTTT
TRBV28	TRBD1	TRBJ2-6	few	CASSPGGVTSTANVLTF	TGTGCCAGCAGCCCAGGGGGAGTAACCTCTACGGCCAACGTCCTGACTTTC
TRBV19	NA	TRBJ1-5	NA	CASSTLRVQPQHF	TGTGCCAGTAGTACCCTGAGGGTTCAGCCCCAGCATTTT
TRBV11-2	NA	TRBJ1-2	NA	CASSLGADAYGYTF	TGTGCCAGCAGCTTAGGGGCAGATGCCTATGGCTACACCTTC
TRBV9	TRBD2	TRBJ2-3	NA	CASSAIPGLGATDTQYF	TGTGCCAGCAGCGCCATCCCGGGACTAGGCGCCACGGATACGCAGTATTTT
TRBV28	TRBD1	TRBJ1-1	few	CASSFGQGRLNTEAFF	TGTGCCAGCAGTTTCGGACAGGGACGACTGAACACTGAAGCTTTCTTT
TRBV7-3	TRBD1	TRBJ2-2	NA	CASSPEQGFTGELFF	TGTGCCAGCAGCCCAGAACAGGGGTTCACCGGGGAGCTGTTTTTT
TRBV6-5	NA	TRBJ2-5	NA	CASRNHLGTQYF	TGTGCCAGCAGAAACCACCTCGGGACCCAGTACTTC
TRBV19	NA	TRBJ1-4	NA	CASSIIPGRNEKLFF	TGTGCCAGTAGTATAATCCCCGGGAGAAATGAAAAACTGTTTTTT
TRBV11-3	TRBD2	TRBJ2-1	once	CASSLGRETYNEQFF	TGTGCCAGCAGCTTAGGGCGGGAGACCTACAATGAGCAGTTCTTC
TRBV5-1	TRBD1	TRBJ2-2	NA	CASSRPQGTNTGELFF	TGCGCCAGCAGCCGCCCACAGGGGACGAACACCGGGGAGCTGTTTTTT
TRBV2	NA	TRBJ1-1	NA	CASSEEAGAGTEAFF	TGTGCCAGCAGTGAAGAGGCGGGCGCGGGAACTGAAGCTTTCTTT
TRBV7-2	NA	TRBJ2-2	NA	CASSLRSALNTGELFF	TGTGCCAGCAGCTTACGGTCTGCACTGAACACCGGGGAGCTGTTTTTT
TRBV9	NA	TRBJ1-3	NA	CASSVGVAGATIYF	TGTGCCAGCAGCGTAGGAGTTGCGGGCGCCACCATATATTTT
TRBV18	TRBD2	TRBJ2-7	NA	CASSPGLAGTTYEQYF	TGTGCCAGCTCACCTGGACTAGCGGGGACCACATACGAGCAGTACTTC
TRBV7-3	NA	TRBJ1-1	NA	CASSLRSAGQTEAFF	TGTGCCAGCAGCTTAAGATCGGCAGGGCAGACTGAAGCTTTCTTT
TRBV30	NA	TRBJ2-6	NA	CAWGLSASGANVLTF	TGTGCCTGGGGACTTAGTGCCTCTGGGGCCAACGTCCTGACTTTC
TRBV14	NA	TRBJ2-2	once	CASSQATTGELFF	TGTGCCAGCAGCCAAGCTACCACCGGGGAGCTGTTTTTT
TRBV6-1	NA	TRBJ1-5	NA	CASSEVSPSNQPQHF	TGTGCCAGCAGTGAAGTCTCTCCCAGCAATCAGCCCCAGCATTTT
TRBV2	NA	TRBJ1-2	NA	CASSEIGGKSYYGYTF	TGTGCCAGCAGTGAAATTGGGGGGAAGAGTTACTATGGCTACACCTTC
TRBV28	NA	TRBJ1-4	NA	CASSQGTVGEKLFF	TGTGCCAGCAGCCAGGGGACGGTGGGTGAAAAACTGTTTTTT
TRBV5-1	NA	TRBJ1-2	few	CASSLTDGYGYTF	TGCGCCAGCAGCTTGACAGACGGCTATGGCTACACCTTC
TRBV10-3	NA	TRBJ2-1	NA	CAISGQNEQFF	TGTGCCATCAGTGGTCAAAATGAGCAGTTCTTC
TRBV6-5	TRBD2	TRBJ2-5	NA	CASSSTSGGTQYF	TGTGCCAGCAGTTCGACTAGCGGGGGGACCCAGTACTTC
TRBV30	TRBD1	TRBJ2-7	few	CAWQRTGPSYEQYF	TGTGCCTGGCAAAGGACAGGGCCCTCCTACGAGCAGTACTTC
TRBV28	NA	TRBJ1-2	once	CASSDTWRGGYTF	TGTGCCAGCAGTGATACCTGGCGGGGCGGCTACACCTTC
TRBV28	TRBD2	TRBJ2-3	NA	CASSSSGRALDTQYF	TGTGCCAGCAGTTCTAGCGGGAGGGCCCTGGATACGCAGTATTTT
TRBV11-2	TRBD1	TRBJ1-6	few	CASSLETGGTSPLHF	TGTGCCAGCAGCTTGGAGACAGGGGGTACTTCACCCCTCCACTTT
TRBV7-2	NA	TRBJ1-5	NA	CASSPRARGSNQPQHF	TGTGCCAGCAGCCCAAGGGCCCGGGGGAGCAATCAGCCCCAGCATTTT
TRBV12-3/TRBV12-4	NA	TRBJ1-1	NA	CASSSGGTEAFF	TGTGCCAGCAGCTCCGGGGGCACTGAAGCTTTCTTT
TRBV27	NA	TRBJ1-6	NA	CASSSYRVVTLHF	TGTGCCAGCAGTTCCTACAGGGTAGTCACCCTCCACTTT
TRBV3-1/TRBV3-2	NA	TRBJ1-2	NA	CASSQGGTRIRSTSGYTF	TGTGCCAGCAGCCAAGGCGGGACCAGAATAAGGAGTACTAGTGGCTACACCTTC
TRBV27	TRBD1	TRBJ1-2	few	CASRGTGEGYTF	TGTGCCAGCAGGGGGACAGGGGAAGGCTACACCTTC
TRBV28	TRBD2	TRBJ2-3	NA	CARLAGGVSTQYF	TGTGCCAGACTAGCGGGAGGAGTTAGCACGCAGTATTTT
TRBV7-3	TRBD2	TRBJ2-4	NA	CASSLTGGIQYF	TGTGCCAGCAGCTTAACCGGGGGGATTCAGTACTTC
TRBV7-2	NA	TRBJ1-2	NA	CASSLDGAGVYGYTF	TGTGCCAGCAGCTTAGATGGGGCAGGGGTCTATGGCTACACCTTC
TRBV4-1	NA	TRBJ1-4	NA	CASSQRDSPREKLFF	TGCGCCAGCAGCCAGCGGGACTCACCTCGTGAAAAACTGTTTTTT
TRBV9	NA	TRBJ2-5	NA	CASSVANSSGTQYF	TGTGCCAGCAGCGTAGCGAACAGCTCTGGGACCCAGTACTTC
TRBV6-5	TRBD1	TRBJ1-5	NA	CASTKDRYSNQPQHF	TGTGCCAGCACTAAGGACAGGTATAGCAATCAGCCCCAGCATTTT
TRBV6-5	TRBD2	TRBJ2-7	NA	CACTLAGGTYEQYF	TGTGCCTGCACCCTCGCGGGAGGGACCTACGAGCAGTACTTC
TRBV29-1	TRBD2	TRBJ2-3	NA	CSASTGTSGRATDTQYF	TGCAGCGCTTCGACCGGGACTAGCGGGAGGGCCACAGATACGCAGTATTTT
TRBV27	TRBD1	TRBJ2-7	NA	CASSATGGAYEQYF	TGTGCCAGCAGTGCGACAGGGGGTGCCTACGAGCAGTACTTC
TRBV3-1/TRBV3-2	TRBD1	TRBJ2-3	NA	CASSFRTGEDTQYF	TGTGCCAGCAGCTTTCGGACAGGGGAAGATACGCAGTATTTT
TRBV18	TRBD1	TRBJ1-5	NA	CASSPGQLNQPQHF	TGTGCCAGCTCACCGGGACAGCTTAATCAGCCCCAGCATTTT
TRBV30	NA	TRBJ1-4	NA	CAWSQWPPENEKLFF	TGTGCCTGGAGTCAATGGCCACCAGAAAATGAAAAACTGTTTTTT
TRBV5-1	NA	TRBJ2-7	NA	CASSLELSLTYEQYF	TGCGCCAGCAGCTTGGAACTATCCCTTACCTACGAGCAGTACTTC